Listed below are T cell receptor beta chains from one sample, sequenced in a study of shared clonotypes between healthy human individuals. Repertoires were generated with immunoSEQ multiplex PCR, while TCRdb's copy carries only in-frame clones and drops some. The sample consists of 950,000 to 1,100,000 clones, approximately 80% of them appearing once. The sample consisted of memory CD4+ T cells from PBMCs. The origin of the receptors is a man younger than 30 in good health. Some clones in this sample may be carry-over from other donors' samples. CDR3s include the opening cysteine and the closing phenylalanine or tryptophan. The order of the fields is D gene, clone size, V gene, J gene, CDR3 protein, CDR3 DNA. D genes are given only for firm matches. A row's size may be missing; if present it is once, few, many or a size class.

d_gene: NA
abundance: few
v_gene: TRBV27
j_gene: TRBJ2-7
CDR3aa: CASSFKTGAPQYF
CDR3nt: TGTGCCAGCAGTTTCAAGACGGGGGCACCGCAGTACTTC

d_gene: NA
abundance: NA
v_gene: TRBV6-6
j_gene: TRBJ2-1
CDR3aa: CASRNLNEQFF
CDR3nt: TGTGCCAGCAGAAACTTAAATGAGCAGTTCTTC

d_gene: NA
abundance: NA
v_gene: TRBV28
j_gene: TRBJ2-7
CDR3aa: CASSSPGLPYEQYF
CDR3nt: TGTGCCAGCAGCTCCCCGGGACTGCCTTACGAGCAGTACTTC

d_gene: NA
abundance: once
v_gene: TRBV6-5
j_gene: TRBJ2-2
CDR3aa: CASRKPGTGELFF
CDR3nt: TGTGCCAGCAGGAAGCCCGGCACCGGGGAGCTGTTTTTT

d_gene: NA
abundance: NA
v_gene: TRBV27
j_gene: TRBJ2-2
CDR3aa: CASRPPGEPGARELFF
CDR3nt: TGTGCCAGCAGACCCCCAGGGGAGCCGGGTGCACGGGAGCTGTTTTTT

d_gene: NA
abundance: NA
v_gene: TRBV5-1
j_gene: TRBJ2-7
CDR3aa: CASSIQSQGLYEQYF
CDR3nt: TGCGCCAGCAGCATACAGAGCCAGGGTCTCTACGAGCAGTACTTC

d_gene: NA
abundance: NA
v_gene: TRBV28
j_gene: TRBJ1-6
CDR3aa: CASSLYRSSYNSPLHF
CDR3nt: TGTGCCAGCAGTTTATATCGGAGCTCCTATAATTCACCCCTCCACTTT

d_gene: TRBD2
abundance: NA
v_gene: TRBV30
j_gene: TRBJ2-3
CDR3aa: CAWFLAGGESQYF
CDR3nt: TGTGCCTGGTTTTTAGCGGGAGGCGAGTCGCAGTATTTT

d_gene: TRBD1
abundance: once
v_gene: TRBV5-1
j_gene: TRBJ1-1
CDR3aa: CASSYSRTGATEAFF
CDR3nt: TGCGCCAGCAGCTACTCCCGGACAGGGGCTACTGAAGCTTTCTTT

d_gene: NA
abundance: NA
v_gene: TRBV20-1
j_gene: TRBJ1-2
CDR3aa: CSASGIAF
CDR3nt: TGCAGTGCTAGTGGGATCGCCTTC

d_gene: NA
abundance: NA
v_gene: TRBV25-1
j_gene: TRBJ2-5
CDR3aa: CASSGGGLGETQYF
CDR3nt: TGTGCCAGCAGCGGAGGGGGGCTGGGGGAGACCCAGTACTTC

d_gene: NA
abundance: NA
v_gene: TRBV14
j_gene: TRBJ2-3
CDR3aa: CASSQALGTQYF
CDR3nt: TGTGCCAGCAGCCAAGCTCTGGGTACGCAGTATTTT

d_gene: TRBD2
abundance: NA
v_gene: TRBV4-1
j_gene: TRBJ2-7
CDR3aa: CASSLAPGAGGTYEQYF
CDR3nt: TGCGCCAGCAGCCTCGCCCCCGGGGCGGGAGGTACCTACGAGCAGTACTTC

d_gene: NA
abundance: once
v_gene: TRBV28
j_gene: TRBJ2-7
CDR3aa: CASTGPYEQYF
CDR3nt: TGTGCCAGCACTGGACCCTACGAGCAGTACTTC

d_gene: TRBD1
abundance: NA
v_gene: TRBV11-2
j_gene: TRBJ2-7
CDR3aa: CASSLGPGGSYEQYF
CDR3nt: TGTGCCAGCAGCTTAGGGCCAGGGGGCTCGTACGAGCAGTACTTC

d_gene: NA
abundance: NA
v_gene: TRBV28
j_gene: TRBJ2-5
CDR3aa: CASSLGRQAAQETQYF
CDR3nt: TGTGCCAGCAGTTTGGGAAGACAGGCCGCCCAAGAGACCCAGTACTTC

d_gene: NA
abundance: NA
v_gene: TRBV14
j_gene: TRBJ2-6
CDR3aa: CASSQVLTTGANVLTF
CDR3nt: TGTGCCAGCAGCCAAGTTCTTACCACTGGGGCCAACGTCCTGACTTTC

d_gene: NA
abundance: NA
v_gene: TRBV7-2
j_gene: TRBJ2-7
CDR3aa: CASSPGQGFHEQYF
CDR3nt: TGTGCCAGCAGCCCCGGGCAGGGGTTCCACGAGCAGTACTTC

d_gene: NA
abundance: once
v_gene: TRBV19
j_gene: TRBJ1-2
CDR3aa: CASNTVGANYGYTF
CDR3nt: TGTGCCAGTAACACAGTAGGAGCTAACTATGGCTACACCTTC

d_gene: NA
abundance: NA
v_gene: TRBV14
j_gene: TRBJ2-2
CDR3aa: CASSQRGGGRGGELFF
CDR3nt: TGTGCCAGCAGCCAAAGAGGCGGCGGACGAGGAGGGGAGCTGTTTTTT

d_gene: TRBD2
abundance: NA
v_gene: TRBV4-2
j_gene: TRBJ2-1
CDR3aa: CASSPSAGGTVDEQFF
CDR3nt: TGTGCCAGCAGCCCTTCTGCGGGGGGTACCGTGGATGAGCAGTTCTTC

d_gene: NA
abundance: NA
v_gene: TRBV7-6
j_gene: TRBJ1-1
CDR3aa: CASSRQVGTEAFF
CDR3nt: TGTGCCAGCAGCCGACAGGTCGGCACTGAAGCTTTCTTT

d_gene: NA
abundance: few
v_gene: TRBV27
j_gene: TRBJ2-7
CDR3aa: CASSLSYRTTFPYEQYF
CDR3nt: TGTGCCAGCAGTTTATCATACAGGACTACCTTTCCCTACGAGCAGTACTTC

d_gene: NA
abundance: NA
v_gene: TRBV28
j_gene: TRBJ1-5
CDR3aa: CASSLMDQPQHF
CDR3nt: TGTGCCAGCAGTTTAATGGATCAGCCCCAGCATTTT

d_gene: TRBD1
abundance: NA
v_gene: TRBV7-3
j_gene: TRBJ2-2
CDR3aa: CASSRNTGGNTGELFF
CDR3nt: TGTGCCAGCAGCAGAAACACAGGGGGAAACACCGGGGAGCTGTTTTTT

d_gene: TRBD2
abundance: NA
v_gene: TRBV30
j_gene: TRBJ2-7
CDR3aa: CAWSDGTSGSYYEQYF
CDR3nt: TGTGCCTGGAGCGATGGGACTAGCGGCAGCTACTACGAGCAGTACTTC

d_gene: TRBD1
abundance: many
v_gene: TRBV19
j_gene: TRBJ1-5
CDR3aa: CASRGTGNQPQHF
CDR3nt: TGTGCCAGTAGAGGGACAGGGAATCAGCCCCAGCATTTT

d_gene: NA
abundance: many
v_gene: TRBV6-1
j_gene: TRBJ2-6
CDR3aa: CAGRQPGANVLTF
CDR3nt: TGTGCCGGCCGACAACCTGGGGCCAACGTCCTGACTTTC

d_gene: NA
abundance: NA
v_gene: TRBV2
j_gene: TRBJ1-3
CDR3aa: CASSWEAFSGNTIYF
CDR3nt: TGTGCCAGCAGCTGGGAAGCTTTCTCTGGAAACACCATATATTTT

d_gene: NA
abundance: NA
v_gene: TRBV9
j_gene: TRBJ2-7
CDR3aa: CASSRGQQKSYEQYF
CDR3nt: TGTGCCAGCAGCCGTGGACAGCAAAAATCCTACGAGCAGTACTTC

d_gene: NA
abundance: NA
v_gene: TRBV18
j_gene: TRBJ1-1
CDR3aa: CASSPRTGTTEAFF
CDR3nt: TGTGCCAGCTCACCTAGAACGGGTACCACTGAAGCTTTCTTT

d_gene: TRBD2
abundance: once
v_gene: TRBV7-3
j_gene: TRBJ2-1
CDR3aa: CASSSRPREGLGEQFF
CDR3nt: TGTGCCAGCAGCTCCCGCCCGCGGGAGGGCCTCGGTGAGCAGTTCTTC

d_gene: TRBD2
abundance: NA
v_gene: TRBV2
j_gene: TRBJ2-2
CDR3aa: CASSEGLAGVQGELFF
CDR3nt: TGTGCCAGCAGTGAAGGACTAGCGGGAGTTCAAGGGGAGCTGTTTTTT

d_gene: TRBD1
abundance: NA
v_gene: TRBV11-2
j_gene: TRBJ2-7
CDR3aa: CASSSLKGADGYEQYF
CDR3nt: TGTGCCAGCAGCTCACTAAAGGGGGCGGACGGTTACGAGCAGTACTTC

d_gene: NA
abundance: NA
v_gene: TRBV11-2
j_gene: TRBJ1-5
CDR3aa: CASSPGLNQPQHF
CDR3nt: TGTGCCAGCAGCCCGGGTCTGAATCAGCCCCAGCATTTT

d_gene: TRBD2
abundance: NA
v_gene: TRBV28
j_gene: TRBJ2-5
CDR3aa: CASSLRRGGETQYF
CDR3nt: TGTGCCAGCAGTTTAAGGAGGGGAGGGGAGACCCAGTACTTC

d_gene: NA
abundance: once
v_gene: TRBV2
j_gene: TRBJ1-2
CDR3aa: CASSEKDGRYGYTF
CDR3nt: TGTGCCAGCAGTGAAAAGGACGGGAGGTATGGCTACACCTTC

d_gene: NA
abundance: NA
v_gene: TRBV28
j_gene: TRBJ2-7
CDR3aa: CASSLTGVRGVQYF
CDR3nt: TGTGCCAGCAGTTTAACCGGGGTCCGGGGCGTGCAGTACTTC

d_gene: NA
abundance: NA
v_gene: TRBV30
j_gene: TRBJ2-1
CDR3aa: CAWSVGLHNEQFF
CDR3nt: TGTGCCTGGAGTGTAGGCCTTCACAATGAGCAGTTCTTC

d_gene: NA
abundance: once
v_gene: TRBV7-3
j_gene: TRBJ2-1
CDR3aa: CASSTQGNEQFF
CDR3nt: TGTGCCAGCAGCACCCAGGGCAATGAGCAGTTCTTC

d_gene: NA
abundance: NA
v_gene: TRBV7-2
j_gene: TRBJ2-7
CDR3aa: CASSPKGQGTYEQYF
CDR3nt: TGTGCCAGCAGCCCCAAGGGGCAGGGGACCTACGAGCAGTACTTC

d_gene: NA
abundance: NA
v_gene: TRBV30
j_gene: TRBJ1-4
CDR3aa: CAWSFPGLGNEKLFF
CDR3nt: TGTGCCTGGAGTTTCCCGGGACTGGGAAATGAAAAACTGTTTTTT

d_gene: NA
abundance: NA
v_gene: TRBV5-5
j_gene: TRBJ2-5
CDR3aa: CASSLYWDGGAETQYF
CDR3nt: TGTGCCAGCAGCTTATATTGGGACGGTGGTGCGGAGACCCAGTACTTC

d_gene: TRBD1
abundance: NA
v_gene: TRBV5-1
j_gene: TRBJ1-1
CDR3aa: CASSFGQGYTEAFF
CDR3nt: TGCGCCAGCAGCTTCGGACAGGGCTACACTGAAGCTTTCTTT

d_gene: NA
abundance: NA
v_gene: TRBV28
j_gene: TRBJ1-3
CDR3aa: CASSLGGALGNTIYF
CDR3nt: TGTGCCAGCAGTTTAGGGGGGGCGCTCGGAAACACCATATATTTT